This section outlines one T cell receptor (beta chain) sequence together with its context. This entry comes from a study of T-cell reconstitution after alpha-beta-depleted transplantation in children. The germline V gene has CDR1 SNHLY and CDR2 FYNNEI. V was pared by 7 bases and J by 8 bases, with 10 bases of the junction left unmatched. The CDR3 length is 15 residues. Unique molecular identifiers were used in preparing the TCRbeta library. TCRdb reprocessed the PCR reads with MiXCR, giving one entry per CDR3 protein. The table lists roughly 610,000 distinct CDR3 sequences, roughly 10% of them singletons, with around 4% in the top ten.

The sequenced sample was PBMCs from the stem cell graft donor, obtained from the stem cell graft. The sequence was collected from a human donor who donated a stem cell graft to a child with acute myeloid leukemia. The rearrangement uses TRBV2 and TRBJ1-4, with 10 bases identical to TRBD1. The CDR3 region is CASTKSGTGVEKLFF. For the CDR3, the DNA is TGTGCCAGCACCAAATCTGGGACAGGGGTCGAAAAACTGTTTTTT.